The 2 T cell receptor beta chains below all came from one sample that was sequenced in a study of blood T cell repertoires in COVID-19. Generated by immunoSEQ multiplex PCR, the TCRdb table keeps only in-frame clones and is missing some. The sample comprises 150,000 to 200,000 clones, 88% of which are singletons, and 4% to 5% rests with the top ten. Sequencing was performed on peripheral blood. Every receptor here comes from a human donor in a cohort sampled during active COVID-19.

The chain joins TRBV5-1 to TRBJ2-7; 14 bases fit TRBD2. Germline V gene sequence: CDR1 SGHRS, CDR2 YFSETQ. This CDR3 is 14 amino acids long. V was clipped by 3 bases and J by 6 bases; unmatched bases: 2. The CDR3 nucleotides are TGCGCCAGCAGCTCGGGACTAGCGGGAGTCGAGCAGTACTTC. It yields the protein CASSSGLAGVEQYF.

The genes are TRBV28 and TRBJ2-1, with TRBD2 matching 14 bases. V lost 7 bases to trimming and J lost 1 base; unmatched junction nucleotides: 6. The CDR3 is made up of 17 amino acids. The germline V gene encodes CDR1 MDHEN and CDR2 SYDVKM. Here the CDR3 DNA reads TGTGCCAGCAAGGGACTAGCGGGAGATAAGTCCTACAATGAGCAGTTCTTC. This sequence encodes CASKGLAGDKSYNEQFF.